The 3 T cell receptor beta chains listed next were all sequenced from one sample in a study of shared clonotypes between healthy human individuals. Method: immunoSEQ multiplex PCR; TCRdb's copy keeps in-frame clones and lacks some. The sample yields roughly 650,000 clones, 97% seen once. Source material: naive CD4+ T cells sorted from blood. The sample's subset: CD45RA+ positively selected. Every receptor here comes from a woman between 25 and 40 years old in good health.

This clone came up once. The rearrangement joins TRBV7-7 to TRBJ2-5; D unclear. From germline, CDR1 is SSHAT and CDR2 FNYEAQ (reference sequence). The germline V and J ends were trimmed by 6 bases and 0 bases, with 8 bases remaining between them. The CDR3 runs 13 residues. Here the CDR3 DNA reads TGTGCCAGCAGTCTCAGTTACCAAGAGACCCAGTACTTC. It translates to CASSLSYQETQYF.

The chain uses TRBV5-1 and TRBJ2-5; no firm D call. The CDR3 extends over 15 amino acids. Germline values: CDR1 SGHRS, CDR2 YFSETQ. The V end was cut by 3 bases, the J end by 6 bases, with 18 bases between. The CDR3 DNA reads TGCGCCAGCAGCTCCGCCAGCGTCCCCGAGCAGACCCAGTACTTC. It is translated as CASSSASVPEQTQYF.

V is TRBV6-1 and J is TRBJ2-7; D unresolved. The CDR3 extends over 13 amino acids. Per the germline V gene, CDR1 is MNHNS and CDR2 is SASEGT. V lost 0 bases, J lost 2 bases, and 5 bases lay in between. This CDR3 reads CASSEAPPYEQYF. CDR3 sequence (DNA): TGTGCCAGCAGTGAAGCGCCCCCCTACGAGCAGTACTTC.